This T cell receptor (beta chain) was sequenced during a study of T cell repertoires in cytomegalovirus infection. Study-level information: Matching HLA type and CMV infection were both indicated by public TCR beta signatures.

Whole-study findings and limits: Clonotype analysis showed dominance of the ex vivo response by HLA-C-restricted CMV-specific TCR beta clonotypes. CMV carriers with the relevant HLA were identified by cumulative public TCR beta family frequency.

This clonotype was counted many times. The antigen remains undetermined. V was trimmed by 6 bases and J by 6 bases, leaving 11 bases between them. This CDR3 has 12 residues. Looked up from germline, CDR1 is MDHEN and CDR2 is SYDVKM. MiXCR, run by TCRdb on the reads, gives a single entry per CDR3 protein. The repertoire has under 800,000 distinct CDR3 sequences, 20% to 25% of them found once; the top ten carry 6.5% to 10%. Sequenced input: CD8+ T cells from PBMCs. The clonotype was recovered from a human donor in good health (CMV status not recorded). Some clones in this sample may be carry-over from other donors' samples. The chain is built from TRBV28 and TRBJ2-5; possibly TRBD2 for D (5 bases). Written as DNA, the CDR3 is TGTGCCAGCAGCCGGACGGGGAAGACCCAGTACTTC. This gives the protein CASSRTGKTQYF.